Listed here are 19 T cell receptor beta chains from one sample, sequenced in a study of Tregs in tolerant kidney transplant recipients. Data came from immunoSEQ multiplex PCR; TCRdb stores just in-frame clones and leaves some out. The sample contains 60,000 to 75,000 clones, 70% to 90% of which appear only once. The source material was Tregs from blood, sampled before the transplant. The receptors were gathered from a human donor who received a combined kidney and bone marrow transplant.

V is TRBV19 and J is TRBJ1-2; 9 bases align to TRBD1. The CDR3 totals 14 residues. CDR1 is LNHDA and CDR2 is SQIVND in the germline V gene (reference sequence). The V and J ends lost 6 bases and 5 bases, in that order; junction bases with no gene match: 7. The CDR3 loop is CASSRTGDRYGYTF. DNA of the CDR3: TGTGCCAGTAGCAGGACAGGGGATAGGTATGGCTACACCTTC.

The V and J genes are TRBV11-1 and TRBJ2-2, with 7 bases that match TRBD1. Germline loops: CDR1 SGHAT, CDR2 FQDESV (reference sequence). The CDR3 is made up of 15 amino acids. V trimming: 5 bases; J trimming: 1 base; junction bases outside the gene matches: 4. The CDR3 sequence is CASSPGQENTGELFF. The CDR3 nucleotides are TGTGCCAGCAGCCCCGGACAGGAGAACACCGGGGAGCTGTTTTTT.

The chain recombines TRBV11-2 with TRBJ2-3; no clear D gene. Germline CDR1 reads SGHAT; CDR2 reads FQNNGV. Deletions cut 5 bases from V and 3 bases from J, with 12 bases between. This CDR3 region has 14 residues. CDR3 DNA sequence: TGTGCCAGCAGCCCATTGAGAGTAACAGATACGCAGTATTTT. Translation gives CASSPLRVTDTQYF.

V usage is TRBV7-9 and J usage is TRBJ2-4; 8 nucleotides agree with TRBD2. This CDR3 has 15 amino acids. The ends lost 1 base at V and 15 bases at J; junction bases unmatched: 14. From germline, CDR1 is SEHNR and CDR2 FQNEAQ (reference sequence). The CDR3 loop is CASSLERGGGGPPYF. CDR3 sequence (DNA): TGTGCCAGCAGCTTAGAGAGGGGTGGCGGGGGGCCCCCGTACTTC.

The CDR3 is CASGLTRGQTTSNQPQHF. As DNA, the CDR3 is TGTGCTAGTGGTTTGACCCGAGGGCAGACGACTAGCAATCAGCCCCAGCATTTT. The chain is built from TRBV12-5 and TRBJ1-5; D gene ambiguous. V was clipped by 2 bases and J by 0 bases, with 17 bases between them. The germline CDR1 and CDR2 sequences are LGHNT and FRNRAP. The CDR3 is made up of 18 amino acids.

The chain is built from TRBV5-5 and TRBJ2-5; 10 nucleotides agree with TRBD1. Germline CDR1 is SGHKS and CDR2 is YYEKEE (reference sequence). This CDR3 is 15 amino acids long. With 5 bases clipped from V and 3 bases from J, the junction kept 7 bases outside the gene matches. This chain's CDR3 is CASSQTTGGKETQYF. The CDR3 region has the DNA TGTGCCAGCAGTCAAACGACAGGGGGCAAAGAGACCCAGTACTTC.

The chain has TRBV11-2 and TRBJ1-6; 7 nucleotides agree with TRBD1. The length of the CDR3 is 19 residues. J lost 1 base, V lost 1 base, and 10 bases had no gene match. CDR1 is SGHAT and CDR2 is FQNNGV in the germline V gene. The CDR3 here is CASSLVAGGWSSYNSPLHF. The CDR3 nucleotides are TGTGCCAGCAGCTTAGTAGCAGGGGGGTGGAGTTCCTATAATTCACCCCTCCACTTT.

The chain couples TRBV9 to TRBJ2-2; tentative D call: TRBD2 (6 bases). The V gene's germline CDR1 is SGDLS and CDR2 YYNGEE. The CDR3 has 18 residues. V lost 4 bases, J lost 4 bases, and 23 bases lay in between. The CDR3 reads CASSPRGGTPRGTGELFF. The CDR3 region has the DNA TGTGCCAGCAGCCCTCGTGGGGGGACGCCTCGGGGCACCGGGGAGCTGTTTTTT.

The chain joins TRBV19 to TRBJ1-5; no clear D. This CDR3 comprises 15 residues. In germline, CDR1 is LNHDA, CDR2 SQIVND (reference sequence). Trimming cost V 8 bases and J 0 bases, with 14 bases left between them. CDR3: CASPPPSYSNQPQHF. CDR3 bases: TGTGCCAGTCCTCCCCCTTCGTATAGCAATCAGCCCCAGCATTTT.

This chain links TRBV5-6 with TRBJ2-2; 7 bases align to TRBD1. Looked up from germline, CDR1 is SGHDT and CDR2 is YYEEEE. The trim removed 2 bases at V and 4 bases at J, leaving 8 bases unmatched. The CDR3 length is 16 residues. This CDR3 is CASSLSLPGGTGELFF. The CDR3, as DNA: TGTGCCAGCAGCTTATCGCTTCCAGGGGGCACCGGGGAGCTGTTTTTT.

This clone was found once. The chain is built from TRBV7-9 and TRBJ2-3; a possible D gene is TRBD2 (6 bases). This CDR3 has 15 residues. Germline V gives CDR1 SEHNR, CDR2 FQNEAQ (reference sequence). Trimming stripped 3 bases from V and 3 bases from J, with 13 bases between. The CDR3 coding sequence is TGTGCCAGCAGCTTTGCGGGGCCTCGAACAGATACGCAGTATTTT. Amino acid sequence: CASSFAGPRTDTQYF.

This sequence joins TRBV15 and TRBJ1-2; no firm D call. This CDR3 is 13 amino acids long. V lost 1 base and J 4 bases, leaving 7 bases between the germline ends. The germline gives CDR1 LNHNV, CDR2 YYDKDF (reference sequence). CDR3 region: CATSRVGFYGYTF. In DNA, the CDR3 is TGTGCCACCAGCAGAGTGGGGTTCTATGGCTACACCTTC.

The V call is TRBV7-2, the J call TRBJ2-2; D is undetermined. V was shortened by 3 bases and J by 3 bases, with 2 bases between the two germline ends. CDR3 length: 12 residues. The V gene's germline CDR1 is SGHTA and CDR2 FQGNSA. CDR3 region: CASSFDTGELFF. For the CDR3, the DNA is TGTGCCAGCAGCTTCGACACCGGGGAGCTGTTTTTT. Variable domain in full (rest from reference TRBV7-2 and TRBJ2-2): GAGVSQSPSNKVTEKGKDVELRCDPISGHTALYWYRQSLGQGLEFLIYFQGNSAPDKSGLPSDRFSAERTGGSVSTLTIQRTQQEDSAVYLCASSFDTGELFFGEGSRLTVL.

The CDR3 spells CASSQGAGVAWGVYTF. CDR3 sequence (DNA): TGCGCCAGCAGCCAAGGGGCGGGAGTGGCCTGGGGAGTCTACACCTTC. The chain couples TRBV4-1 to TRBJ1-2; D unclear. Trimming stripped 1 base from V and 10 bases from J, with 22 bases between. CDR1 is MGHRA and CDR2 is YSYEKL in the germline V gene. The CDR3 totals 16 residues.

The J gene is TRBJ2-7, the V gene TRBV5-1; 7 bases map to TRBD1. CDR1 and CDR2 (germline): SGHRS, YFSETQ. The junction had 6 bases not matched to a gene; V was cut back by 4 bases and J by 2 bases. This CDR3 is 14 amino acids long. This CDR3 is CASSPPGQTYEQYF. CDR3 coding DNA: TGCGCCAGCAGCCCGCCGGGACAGACCTACGAGCAGTACTTC.

The rearrangement links TRBV19 to TRBJ2-3; no clear D gene. Germline V gives CDR1 LNHDA, CDR2 SQIVND (reference sequence). The CDR3 consists of 14 residues. V was cut by 5 bases and J by 5 bases, with 14 bases left in between. CDR3 protein: CASSAAVGRDTQYF. CDR3 nucleotide sequence: TGTGCCAGTAGTGCCGCTGTGGGTCGAGATACGCAGTATTTT.

The gene calls are TRBV6-6 and TRBJ1-2; TRBD1 is a possible D gene (5 bases). Looked up from germline, CDR1 is MNHNY and CDR2 is SVGAGI (reference sequence). The V gene lost 5 bases and the J gene lost 2 bases, with 15 bases spanning the gap. CDR3 length equals 15 residues. The CDR3 loop reads CASSRQPDSNYGYTF. The CDR3 coding sequence is TGTGCCAGCAGTCGGCAGCCCGACAGCAACTATGGCTACACCTTC.

The chain is built from TRBV5-1 and TRBJ2-5; no reliable D call. The J call is doubtful: the DNA matches TRBJ2-7 better. The CDR3 is 13 amino acids. CDR1 and CDR2 (germline): SGHRS, YFSETQ. CDR3 DNA: TGCGCCAGCAGCCCCCAGGACGGGTACGAGCAGTACTTC. It codes for CASSPQDGYEQYF.

V is TRBV6-5 and J is TRBJ2-5, with D possibly matching TRBD2 (5 bases). Germline V CDR1 and CDR2: MNHEY, SVGAGI. CDR3 length: 13 amino acids. V dropped 2 bases and J dropped 5 bases, with 9 bases sitting between them. The CDR3 region is CASSYRESETQYF. The CDR3 nucleotides read TGTGCCAGCAGTTACAGGGAGTCCGAGACCCAGTACTTC.